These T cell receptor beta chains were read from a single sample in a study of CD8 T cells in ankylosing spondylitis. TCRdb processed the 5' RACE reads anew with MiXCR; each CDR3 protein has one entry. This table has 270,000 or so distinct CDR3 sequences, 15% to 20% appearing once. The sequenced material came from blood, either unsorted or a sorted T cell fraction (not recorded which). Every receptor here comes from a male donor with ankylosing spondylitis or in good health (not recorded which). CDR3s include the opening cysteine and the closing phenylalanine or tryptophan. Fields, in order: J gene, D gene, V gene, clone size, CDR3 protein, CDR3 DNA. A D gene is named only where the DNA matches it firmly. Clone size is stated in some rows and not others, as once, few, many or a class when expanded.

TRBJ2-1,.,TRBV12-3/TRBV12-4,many,CASTCPRSPPCEQFF,TGTGCCAGCACATGTCCTAGGTCTCCCCCCTGTGAGCAGTTCTTC
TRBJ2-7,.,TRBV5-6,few,CASSPRVRQLAGEQYF,TGTGCCAGCAGCCCGAGGGTACGACAGCTGGCCGGCGAGCAGTACTTC
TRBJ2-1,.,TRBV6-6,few,CASSLTGHNEQFF,TGTGCCAGCAGTTTGACAGGTCACAATGAGCAGTTCTTC
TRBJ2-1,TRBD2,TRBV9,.,CASSGVAGVINEQFF,TGTGCCAGCAGCGGGGTAGCGGGAGTTATCAATGAGCAGTTCTTC
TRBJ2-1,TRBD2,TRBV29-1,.,CSVEDGLAGDKGSYNEQFF,TGCAGCGTTGAAGATGGCCTAGCGGGAGATAAGGGCTCCTACAATGAGCAGTTCTTC
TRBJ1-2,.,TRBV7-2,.,CASSAPGYTF,TGTGCCAGCAGCGCACCAGGCTACACCTTC
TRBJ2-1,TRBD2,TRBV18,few,CASSQTSGIINYNEQFF,TGTGCCAGCTCGCAGACTAGCGGGATAATAAACTACAATGAGCAGTTCTTC
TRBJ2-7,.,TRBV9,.,CASSATGSREQYF,TGTGCCAGCAGCGCCACAGGGTCTCGGGAGCAGTACTTC
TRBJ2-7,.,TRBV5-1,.,CASSLVSSDFYEQYF,TGCGCCAGCAGCTTGGTGTCTAGCGATTTTTACGAGCAGTACTTC
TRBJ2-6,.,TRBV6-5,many,CASSYTTASGANVLTF,TGTGCCAGCAGTTACACGACCGCGTCCGGGGCCAACGTCCTGACTTTC
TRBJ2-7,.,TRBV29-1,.,CSVEDLVGYEQYF,TGCAGCGTTGAAGATCTGGTGGGATACGAGCAGTACTTC
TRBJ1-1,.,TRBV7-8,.,CASSSAQGSRDTEAFF,TGTGCCAGCAGCTCAGCCCAAGGCAGCCGAGACACTGAAGCTTTCTTT
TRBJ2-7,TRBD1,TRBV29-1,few,CSVAGGRGSDEQYF,TGCAGCGTTGCGGGTGGCAGGGGGTCTGACGAGCAGTACTTC
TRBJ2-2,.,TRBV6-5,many,CASSYSDSEWTGELFF,TGTGCCAGCAGTTACTCGGACAGCGAATGGACCGGGGAGCTGTTTTTT
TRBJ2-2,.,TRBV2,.,CASSGIGAGELFF,TGTGCCAGCAGTGGCATAGGAGCCGGGGAGCTGTTTTTT